This TCR beta chain stems from a study of neurological immune-mediated disorders. The V and J ends lost 0 bases and 7 bases respectively, with 16 bases between them. Germline CDR1 reads DFQATT; CDR2 reads SNEGSKA (reference sequence). The CDR3 is made up of 15 amino acids. This clonotype was picked up many times. It was by 5'RACE with 10-nucleotide random UMIs that the cDNA was made. Each CDR3 protein is one row after TCRdb ran MiXCR on the 5' RACE reads. The data show 55,000 to 70,000 distinct CDR3 sequences, roughly 4.8% seen once. The TCR originated in a woman in her fifties or sixties with multiple sclerosis. Sequencing used PBMCs. V is TRBV20-1 and J is TRBJ2-1; possible D gene TRBD2, 7 bases. In DNA, the CDR3 is TGCAGTGCTAGAGATTCAGGGGACTACCGGAATGAGCAGTTCTTC. Translated, it gives CSARDSGDYRNEQFF.